Listed below are T cell receptor beta chains from one sample, sequenced in a study of T cell clones after liver transplantation. Repertoires were generated with immunoSEQ multiplex PCR, while TCRdb's copy carries only in-frame clones and drops some. The table has around 71,000 clones, approximately 80% seen once; the top ten hold approximately 0.81%. The sequenced sample was CD4+ T cells from blood, obtained 12 months after liver transplant. The receptors stem from a human patient who received a liver transplant. Some T cells may be graft donor cells. The CDR3 runs from the conserved cysteine through the conserved F or W. The D gene is left open where the match is weak. Clone size is not always given. Where it is, it says once, few, many or a class for expanded clones.

d_call | j_call | v_call | clone_size | cdr3_nt | cdr3_aa
. | TRBJ1-1 | TRBV19 | . | TGTGCCAGCACAGGGAACACTGAAGCTTTCTTT | CASTGNTEAFF
TRBD2 | TRBJ2-1 | TRBV9 | . | TGTGCCAGCAGCAGCGGACTAGCGGGAGTTCTTCTACCCTACAATGAGCAGTTCTTC | CASSSGLAGVLLPYNEQFF
TRBD1 | TRBJ2-7 | TRBV6-5 | . | TGTGCCAGCAGTTTCAGACAGGGTAGGGCCTACGAGCAGTACTTC | CASSFRQGRAYEQYF
. | TRBJ2-4 | TRBV11-2 | once | TGTGCCAGCAGCTTAGTTTCCGCAAGGGGAAACATTCAGTACTTC | CASSLVSARGNIQYF
. | TRBJ2-3 | TRBV27 | . | TGTGCCAGCAGTTTCGGCAGAATAACAGATACGCAGTATTTT | CASSFGRITDTQYF
TRBD1 | TRBJ1-1 | TRBV9 | . | TGTGCCAGCTCCAGGGGGCAGAACACTGAAGCTTTCTTT | CASSRGQNTEAFF
. | TRBJ2-7 | TRBV6-5 | . | TGTGCCAGCAGTCCCCCAGGGACCTACGAGCAGTACTTC | CASSPPGTYEQYF
. | TRBJ1-2 | TRBV1 | . | TGCACCAGCAGGATGATTTGTTTGTGGCGAAAGACCTATGGCTACACCTTC | CTSRMICLWRKTYGYTF
. | TRBJ2-5 | TRBV7-3 | . | TGTGCCAGCAGCTTAAATCGGGGAGAGACCCAGTACTTC | CASSLNRGETQYF
TRBD1 | TRBJ1-4 | TRBV18 | . | TGTGCCAGCTCACCACCAGGGACAGCGGCTAATGAAAAACTGTTTTTT | CASSPPGTAANEKLFF
. | TRBJ2-7 | TRBV4-1 | . | TGCGCCAGCAGCCCCTTACCGACAGCGTCCTCCTACGAGCAGTACTTC | CASSPLPTASSYEQYF
. | TRBJ1-3 | TRBV9 | once | TGTGCCAGCAGCGTAGACCCATCCGGAAACACCATATATTTT | CASSVDPSGNTIYF
. | TRBJ2-2 | TRBV6-5 | . | TGTGCCAGCAGTTACTTTGAAGGGACCGGGGAGCTGTTTTTT | CASSYFEGTGELFF
. | TRBJ1-5 | TRBV29-1 | . | TGCAGCGTAGCAGGGTTGAATCAGCCCCAGCATTTT | CSVAGLNQPQHF
TRBD2 | TRBJ2-7 | TRBV5-1 | once | TGCGCCAGCAGCTTCCTGGTGGCGGGAGGTCCCTACGAGCAGTACTTC | CASSFLVAGGPYEQYF
. | TRBJ1-1 | TRBV5-1 | . | TGCGCCAGCAGCTTGGGGGGCAGGGCCACTGAAGCTTTCTTT | CASSLGGRATEAFF
. | TRBJ1-5 | TRBV5-8 | . | TGTGCCAGCAGCTTGGAAGTCAATCAGCCCCAGCATTTT | CASSLEVNQPQHF
TRBD2 | TRBJ2-2 | TRBV10-3 | . | TGTGCCATCAGAGGGGCTAGCGGATACACCGGGGAGCTGTTTTTT | CAIRGASGYTGELFF
TRBD1 | TRBJ1-2 | TRBV28 | once | TGTGCCAGCAGCACCTCGGCGACAGGGGGCATCTATGGCTACACCTTC | CASSTSATGGIYGYTF
. | TRBJ1-2 | TRBV7-2 | once | TGTGCCAGCAGCTTACCAGGGCCCCTCAGAGGCTATGGCTACACCTTC | CASSLPGPLRGYGYTF
. | TRBJ2-5 | TRBV6-1 | . | TGTGCCAGCACTCGGGGAACCCAAGAGACCCAGTACTTC | CASTRGTQETQYF
. | TRBJ1-1 | TRBV5-1 | . | TGCGCCAGCAGGGGGGGCTCGGGGAACACTGAAGCTTTCTTT | CASRGGSGNTEAFF
. | TRBJ2-1 | TRBV2 | . | TGTGCCAGCTTGACATCACGGGCTAGCGCGAACAATGAGCAGTTCTTC | CASLTSRASANNEQFF
TRBD2 | TRBJ2-7 | TRBV7-2 | once | TGTGCCAGCAGCTTGGGACTAGCGGGAGAAGTTAGCGAGCAGTACTTC | CASSLGLAGEVSEQYF
TRBD2 | TRBJ2-2 | TRBV5-1 | many | TGCGCCAGCAGACTAGCGGGAAACACCGGGGAGCTGTTTTTT | CASRLAGNTGELFF
TRBD2 | TRBJ2-1 | TRBV7-9 | . | TGTGCCAGCAGCCTCCGACTAGCGGGAGGGTCGGGCAATGAGCAGTTCTTC | CASSLRLAGGSGNEQFF
TRBD1 | TRBJ1-2 | TRBV5-1 | few | TGCGCCAGCAGCTACACAGACAGGGCACATGGCTACACCTTC | CASSYTDRAHGYTF
. | TRBJ2-3 | TRBV28 | . | TGTGCCAGCCTTAGCGGAGCTTTTCGTTATTTT | CASLSGAFRYF
. | TRBJ1-1 | TRBV7-3 | . | TGTGCCAGCAGCTTGCAGGGCCCGAGGACTGAAGCTTTCTTT | CASSLQGPRTEAFF
. | TRBJ2-7 | TRBV7-9 | . | TGTGCCAGCAACGACCCCCGAGGGGGAGATCAGTACTTC | CASNDPRGGDQYF
. | TRBJ1-3 | TRBV6-1 | . | TGTGCCAGCAGTGTATGGGGGGGTTACTCTGGAAACACCATATATTTT | CASSVWGGYSGNTIYF
. | TRBJ1-4 | TRBV5-1 | . | TGCGCCAGCGGCCGGTTGGGAGCTAATGAAAAACTGTTTTTT | CASGRLGANEKLFF
. | TRBJ1-1 | TRBV27 | . | TGTGCCAGCAGTTTTACGGGCTTGGGCACTGAAGCTTTCTTT | CASSFTGLGTEAFF
. | TRBJ2-4 | TRBV4-1 | . | TGCGCCAGCAGCCAAGATGAGCATACCCTAGCCAAAAACATTCAGTACTTC | CASSQDEHTLAKNIQYF
TRBD1 | TRBJ2-5 | TRBV5-1 | . | TGCGCCAGCAGCTTGGGGACAGGGGGCGCAGAGACCCAGTACTTC | CASSLGTGGAETQYF
TRBD1 | TRBJ1-1 | TRBV29-1 | . | TGCAGCGTGATAGGACAGGGGGCTCGGTGGAACACTGAAGCTTTCTTT | CSVIGQGARWNTEAFF
. | TRBJ2-3 | TRBV7-9 | . | TGTGCCAGCAGCATAGGGGTGGGGGGTAGAGATACGCAGTATTTT | CASSIGVGGRDTQYF
TRBD1 | TRBJ2-1 | TRBV5-1 | . | TGCGCCAGCAGCAACCCCGGGACAGGGGGCGATGAGCAGTTCTTC | CASSNPGTGGDEQFF
. | TRBJ1-2 | TRBV7-9 | . | TGTGCCAGCATCACGGGAGCAGGACCAGCTAACTATGGCTACACCTTC | CASITGAGPANYGYTF
. | TRBJ1-2 | TRBV19 | . | TGTGCCAGTAGGGAGCACTCTAACTATGGCTACACCTTC | CASREHSNYGYTF